The 15 T cell receptor beta chains in this list originate from one sample, sequenced in a study of beta chain features in type 1 diabetes. Broader study findings: There was a moderate but significant shortening of TCRB CDR3s in all four CD4+ subsets of Type 1 diabetes patients.

The entirety of the isolated RNA underwent reverse transcription, so expressed TCRB transcripts were sequenced. Here immunoSEQ multiplex PCR was the method, and the copy in TCRdb shows in-frame clones only, minus some. Of about 15,000 clones in the sample, roughly 69% were seen once. These receptors are not linked to any known antigen. The source material was Tregs from blood. The origin of the receptors is a man aged 30 to 39 with type 1 diabetes.

CDR3 bases: TGTGCCAGCAGTGGTCAGTCCCAATACGAGCAGTACTTC. It translates to CASSGQSQYEQYF. The chain carries TRBV6-5 and TRBJ2-7; no clear D gene. Germline lookup yields CDR1 MNHEY and CDR2 SVGAGI. The CDR3 is 13 amino acids. The ends were cut back, 5 bases at V and 4 bases at J, with 12 bases in the middle.

J is TRBJ2-4 and V is TRBV6-6; D possibly corresponds to TRBD1 (5 bases). The V and J ends lost 2 bases and 7 bases respectively, with 9 bases between them. In germline, CDR1 is MNHNY, CDR2 SVGAGI (reference sequence). This CDR3 is 13 amino acids long. This CDR3 reads CASSYAGRNIQYF. In DNA, the CDR3 is TGTGCCAGCAGTTACGCAGGGCGGAACATTCAGTACTTC.

This rearrangement joins TRBV6-5 to TRBJ2-7; no firm D call. The length of the CDR3 is 11 residues. Between the trimmed V and J ends, which lost 3 bases and 4 bases, there was a span of 4 bases. The germline V gene has CDR1 MNHEY and CDR2 SVGAGI. The DNA of the CDR3 is TGTGCCAGCAGTTATGAGTACGAGCAGTACTTC. It is translated as CASSYEYEQYF.

V and J are TRBV19 and TRBJ1-2; D perhaps matches TRBD1 (5 bases). V lost 0 bases and J lost 5, with 10 bases in between. From germline, CDR1 is LNHDA and CDR2 SQIVND (reference sequence). The CDR3 has 14 residues. The CDR3 here is CASSIDGASYGYTF. CDR3 bases: TGTGCCAGTAGTATAGATGGGGCTTCTTATGGCTACACCTTC.

This clone was observed a few times. The gene calls are TRBV6-1 and TRBJ2-5; a weak D match, TRBD2 (5 bases). The V end lost 4 bases, the J end lost 5 bases, and 14 bases lay between the germline ends. Looked up from germline, CDR1 is MNHNS and CDR2 is SASEGT. This CDR3 region has 14 residues. The CDR3 reads CASSVAGRRETQYF. As DNA, the CDR3 is TGTGCCAGCAGTGTTGCTGGCAGGAGGGAGACCCAGTACTTC.

The J gene is TRBJ1-2, the V gene TRBV5-5; TRBD1 might be the D (6 bases). Germline V gene lookup returns CDR1 SGHKS and CDR2 YYEKEE (reference sequence). V was clipped by 4 bases and J by 2 bases, with 15 bases between them. CDR3 length equals 15 residues. CDR3: CASSPEGTFNYGYTF. The DNA of the CDR3 is TGTGCCAGCAGCCCGGAAGGGACATTCAACTATGGCTACACCTTC.

The rearrangement joins TRBV9 to TRBJ2-5, with a weak D call TRBD1 (6 bases). Germline CDR1 is SGDLS and CDR2 is YYNGEE. CDR3 length: 15 residues. Trimming stripped 1 base from V and 1 base from J, with 11 bases between. The chain's CDR3 is CASSVWQGFQETQYF. The CDR3 nucleotides are TGTGCCAGCAGCGTATGGCAGGGGTTCCAAGAGACCCAGTACTTC.

The chain links TRBV10-1 to TRBJ2-5; maybe TRBD2 (6 bases). The germline V gene has CDR1 WNHNN and CDR2 SYGVQD (reference sequence). Trimming pared 3 bases from V and 0 bases from J, leaving 11 bases between. There are 15 residues in the CDR3. This CDR3 is CASSDSGSYQETQYF. DNA for the CDR3: TGCGCCAGCAGTGACAGCGGGTCGTACCAAGAGACCCAGTACTTC.

V gene TRBV2 combines with J gene TRBJ1-2; no clear D gene. V dropped 4 bases and J dropped 7 bases, with 7 bases sitting between them. CDR3 length equals 11 residues. The V gene's germline CDR1 is SNHLY and CDR2 FYNNEI. CDR3 nucleotide sequence: TGTGCCAGCAGTGTCTCGGTTGGCTACACCTTC. Its translation is CASSVSVGYTF. Drawing the rest from reference TRBV2 and TRBJ1-2, the complete variable domain is EPEVTQTPSHQVTQMGQEVILRCVPISNHLYFYWYRQILGQKVEFLVSFYNNEISEKSEIFDDQFSVERPDGSNFTLKIRSTKLEDSAMYFCASSVSVGYTFGSGTRLTVV.

V is TRBV5-1 and J is TRBJ2-5, with D uncertain. Germline values: CDR1 SGHRS, CDR2 YFSETQ. The length of the CDR3 is 11 residues. V was pared by 3 bases and J by 4 bases, with 4 bases between. CDR3 amino acids: CASSSRETQYF. The DNA for the CDR3 is TGCGCCAGCAGCTCCCGAGAGACCCAGTACTTC.

This chain links TRBV4-1 with TRBJ1-1, with D possibly being TRBD1 (6 bases). The germline CDR1 and CDR2 sequences are MGHRA and YSYEKL. This CDR3 contains 15 residues. V shed 5 bases and J shed 2 bases, with 15 bases lying between them. The CDR3 here is CASSYRTDLNTEAFF. CDR3 sequence (DNA): TGCGCCAGCAGCTACCGGACAGATTTAAACACTGAAGCTTTCTTT.

V and J are TRBV6-6 and TRBJ1-1; D remains ambiguous. The germline V and J ends were trimmed by 6 bases and 5 bases, with 10 bases remaining between them. Germline V gives CDR1 MNHNY, CDR2 SVGAGI (reference sequence). This CDR3 has 12 residues. The CDR3 spells CASSSLRTEAFF. In nucleotides, the CDR3 is TGTGCCAGCAGCTCCCTCAGAACTGAAGCTTTCTTT.

V and J are TRBV5-1 and TRBJ2-3; 16 bases are a match to TRBD2. The CDR3 totals 16 residues. CDR1 and CDR2 (germline): SGHRS, YFSETQ. With 4 bases clipped from V and 4 bases from J, the junction kept 3 bases outside the gene matches. DNA of the CDR3: TGCGCCAGCAGCCCGGGACTAGCGGGAGGGGCAGATACGCAGTATTTT. Amino acid sequence: CASSPGLAGGADTQYF.

The chain's CDR3 is CASSLGSVGYNEQFF. CDR3 DNA sequence: TGTGCCAGCAGCTTAGGTAGCGTCGGGTACAATGAGCAGTTCTTC. The chain links TRBV7-9 to TRBJ2-1; D may be TRBD2 (5 bases). V lost 1 base and J lost 4, with 11 bases in between. Germline V gives CDR1 SEHNR, CDR2 FQNEAQ (reference sequence). CDR3 length equals 15 residues.

The chain joins TRBV18 to TRBJ1-2, with TRBD1 matching 8 bases. The trim removed 0 bases at V and 7 bases at J, leaving 7 bases unmatched. The CDR3 has 15 amino acids. The V gene's germline CDR1 is KGHSH and CDR2 LQKENI. The CDR3, as DNA: TGTGCCAGCTCACCACCTCAGGACAGGGAGTGTGGCTACACCTTC. Its translation is CASSPPQDRECGYTF.